Listed below are T cell receptor beta chains from one sample, sequenced in a study of blood T cell repertoires in COVID-19. Assay used: immunoSEQ multiplex PCR; TCRdb lists only in-frame clones, some missing. The data contain 200,000 to 250,000 clones, about 79% of them singletons. The sample was peripheral blood. The receptors shown here come from a human donor in a cohort sampled during active COVID-19. The CDR3 runs from the conserved cysteine through the conserved F or W. Each record gives: J gene, clone size, D gene, V gene, CDR3 protein, CDR3 DNA. D genes are given only for firm matches. A row's size may be missing; if present it is once, few, many or a size class.

TRBJ1-2 | - | - | TRBV6-5 | CASRLTDTTNYGYTF | TGTGCCAGCAGATTGACAGACACTACTAACTATGGCTACACCTTC
TRBJ2-5 | - | TRBD2 | TRBV4-2 | CASSQAGLAEETQYF | TGTGCCAGCAGCCAAGCGGGACTAGCGGAAGAGACCCAGTACTTC
TRBJ2-1 | - | - | TRBV5-4 | CASSPLVSDRYNEQFF | TGTGCCAGCAGCCCGCTTGTCTCAGACAGATACAATGAGCAGTTCTTC
TRBJ2-1 | - | TRBD2 | TRBV15 | CATSDSGGRNEQFF | TGTGCCACCAGCGATAGCGGGGGAAGGAATGAGCAGTTCTTC
TRBJ2-1 | - | TRBD2 | TRBV5-8 | CASSRAGIYNEQFF | TGTGCCAGCAGCCGAGCGGGGATATACAATGAGCAGTTCTTC
TRBJ1-6 | - | - | TRBV7-9 | CASSLEGMGNSPLHF | TGTGCCAGCAGCTTAGAGGGGATGGGGAATTCACCCCTCCACTTT
TRBJ2-3 | - | TRBD1 | TRBV7-2 | CASSSIGTVNTDTQYF | TGTGCCAGCAGCTCCATCGGGACAGTCAACACAGATACGCAGTATTTT
TRBJ2-1 | many | TRBD2 | TRBV4-1 | CASSHPSGRADNEQFF | TGCGCCAGCAGCCACCCCAGCGGGAGGGCCGACAATGAGCAGTTCTTC
TRBJ2-7 | once | - | TRBV14 | CASSQALRVEQYF | TGTGCCAGCAGCCAAGCCCTCCGGGTCGAGCAGTACTTC
TRBJ1-1 | - | - | TRBV29-1 | CSVLLPPNTEAFF | TGCAGCGTCTTGCTACCACCTAACACTGAAGCTTTCTTT
TRBJ2-7 | - | TRBD1 | TRBV19 | CASSMPPGQARYEQYF | TGTGCCAGTAGTATGCCTCCGGGACAGGCACGCTACGAGCAGTACTTC
TRBJ1-6 | - | TRBD1 | TRBV3-1/TRBV3-2 | CASRDRGSNSPLHF | TGTGCCAGCAGAGACAGGGGAAGCAATTCACCCCTCCACTTT
TRBJ2-2 | - | TRBD2 | TRBV30 | CAWRELAGGPTRTGELFF | TGTGCCTGGAGGGAACTAGCGGGAGGGCCTACAAGGACCGGGGAGCTGTTTTTT